The 32 T cell receptor beta chains presented below share a single source sample, sequenced in a study of blood T cells in healthy people across ages. Through a sample-barcoded 5' primer and a J-beta primer mix, a second PCR was run for about 6 to 11 cycles. TCRdb re-analysed the 5' RACE reads in MiXCR, keeping a single row per CDR3 protein. There are more than 650,000 distinct CDR3 sequences in the sample; roughly 20% occur only once, and about 20% lies in the top ten. Source material: blood. These receptor sequences come from a man between 70 and 80 years old in good health.

This clonotype was seen more than once but under ten times. The J gene is TRBJ1-1, the V gene TRBV7-9; no clear D. Germline V lookup: CDR1 SEHNR, CDR2 FQNEAQ (reference sequence). The V and J ends lost 4 bases and 5 bases respectively, with 8 bases between them. This CDR3 comprises 12 residues. CDR3 in amino acids: CASSSYWTEAFF. The CDR3 DNA is TGTGCCAGCAGCTCCTATTGGACTGAAGCTTTCTTT.

In its sample, this clonotype was seen a few times. The chain carries TRBV21-1 and TRBJ1-4. TRBV21-1 is designated a pseudogene. This CDR3 comprises 19 residues. The CDR3 nucleotides are TGTGCCAGCAGCAAAGACCCACCACCAACTACTACAACTAATGAAAAACTGTTTTTT. It is translated as CASSKDPPPTTTTNEKLFF.

This clonotype has more than one count but fewer than ten. CDR3: CSARVQVQETQYF. The CDR3 nucleotides are TGCAGTGCTAGGGTCCAGGTCCAAGAGACCCAGTACTTC. The chain employs TRBV20-1 and TRBJ2-5; D is uncertain. The germline V and J ends were trimmed by 3 bases and 1 base, with 9 bases remaining between them. Germline loops: CDR1 DFQATT, CDR2 SNEGSKA (reference sequence). The CDR3 is 13 residues long.

The V call is TRBV7-2, the J call TRBJ2-1, with D uncertain. V lost 1 base, J lost 1 base, and 8 bases lay in between. CDR1 is SGHTA, CDR2 FQGNSA, per germline. The CDR3 consists of 15 residues. CDR3 sequence reads: CASSLGRNSYNEQFF. The CDR3 DNA reads TGTGCCAGCAGCTTAGGACGGAATTCCTACAATGAGCAGTTCTTC.

This clonotype was seen more than once but under ten times. The rearrangement uses TRBV18 and TRBJ1-3, with unresolved D. V shed 3 bases and J shed 8 bases, with 14 bases lying between them. This CDR3 has 14 amino acids. Germline CDR1 and CDR2: KGHSH and LQKENI. The CDR3 nucleotides are TGTGCCAGCTCACCCTCAACGGACGGGGACACCATATATTTT. This gives the protein CASSPSTDGDTIYF.

This clonotype was seen a few times. This chain connects TRBV30 to TRBJ1-4; possibly TRBD1 for D (5 bases). V gave up 2 bases and J gave up 1 base, with 11 bases separating them. CDR3 length: 15 residues. Germline CDR1 and CDR2: GTSNPN and SVGIG (reference sequence). The DNA of the CDR3 is TGTGCCTGGAGTTTCGGGGGTGTAACTAATGAAAAACTGTTTTTT. Translation: CAWSFGGVTNEKLFF.

The chain uses TRBV6-2 or TRBV6-3 and TRBJ2-1; possibly TRBD2 for D (7 bases). The germline V and J ends were trimmed by 6 bases and 8 bases, with 26 bases remaining between them. This CDR3 contains 17 residues. Per germline, CDR1 MNHEY and CDR2 SVGEGT. The CDR3 DNA is TGTGCCAGCAGCCGCACGAAAGGGGGAGGGCCAGCGGATGAGCAGTTCTTC. This codes for CASSRTKGGGPADEQFF.

This clonotype was picked up a small number of times. The V call is TRBV12-3 or TRBV12-4, the J call TRBJ2-3, with 9 positions matching TRBD2. The CDR3 extends over 14 amino acids. The ends lost 7 bases at V and 4 bases at J; junction bases unmatched: 6. The CDR3 loop reads CASTIAGAADTQYF. In nucleotides, the CDR3 is TGTGCCAGCACCATAGCGGGAGCGGCAGATACGCAGTATTTT.

This clonotype has more than one count but fewer than ten. The chain recombines TRBV6-1 with TRBJ2-1; possible D gene TRBD1, 6 bases. CDR3 length: 13 residues. V shed 6 bases and J shed 7 bases, with 13 bases lying between them. Germline values: CDR1 MNHNS, CDR2 SASEGT. This CDR3 reads CASREGVGNEQFF. As DNA, the CDR3 is TGTGCCAGCAGAGAGGGGGTCGGAAATGAGCAGTTCTTC.

The chain uses TRBV7-2 and TRBJ2-5; D is possibly TRBD2 (6 bases). The germline CDR1 and CDR2 sequences are SGHTA and FQGNSA. With 5 bases removed from V and 1 base from J, the gap between germline ends came to 11 bases. This CDR3 comprises 14 residues. CDR3 sequence (DNA): TGTGCCAGCAGCAAGGACTATATCCAAGAGACCCAGTACTTC. This encodes CASSKDYIQETQYF.

This clonotype was observed a few times. The DNA of the CDR3 is TGCAGTGCTAGAGATAACACAGGGGCGGGTGGCTACACCTTC. Amino acids: CSARDNTGAGGYTF. V usage is TRBV20-1 and J usage is TRBJ1-2, with 7 bases identical to TRBD1. J was trimmed by 7 bases and V by 0 bases; bases with no gene match: 8. The CDR3 extends over 14 amino acids. Germline lookup yields CDR1 DFQATT and CDR2 SNEGSKA (reference sequence).

This clonotype came up many times. The V and J genes are TRBV5-4 and TRBJ2-1; the D is unclear. The CDR3 extends over 15 amino acids. CDR1 is SGHNT and CDR2 is YYREEE in the germline V gene (reference sequence). Trimming left V 5 bases short and J 2 bases short, with 14 bases between. The DNA of the CDR3 is TGTGCCAGCAGTCCCGACACCAACACCTACAATGAGCAGTTCTTC. Translated: CASSPDTNTYNEQFF.

This clonotype has more than one count but fewer than ten. The V and J genes are TRBV24-1 and TRBJ1-6, with D perhaps matching TRBD1 (5 bases). Per the germline V gene, CDR1 is KGHDR and CDR2 is SFDVKD. The V end lost 4 bases, the J end lost 7 bases, and 22 bases lay between the germline ends. The CDR3 loop spans 18 amino acids. The CDR3 sequence: CATSDYNTSRVENSPLHF. DNA for the CDR3: TGTGCCACCAGTGACTATAATACTTCCAGGGTTGAGAATTCACCCCTCCACTTT.

The chain has TRBV7-2 and TRBJ2-3; D remains ambiguous. V lost 5 bases, J lost 8 bases, and 17 bases lay in between. CDR3 size: 14 residues. The germline V gene has CDR1 SGHTA and CDR2 FQGNSA. The CDR3 sequence is CASSPVRSVGTQYF. The CDR3 DNA sequence: TGTGCCAGCAGCCCCGTTAGATCAGTTGGTACGCAGTATTTT.

The rearrangement joins TRBV2 to TRBJ2-3; 9 nucleotides agree with TRBD1. Per germline, CDR1 SNHLY and CDR2 FYNNEI. The V and J ends lost 9 bases and 4 bases, in that order; junction bases with no gene match: 5. CDR3 length: 13 residues. The CDR3 loop is CARSRQGADTQYF. The CDR3 DNA follows: TGTGCCAGATCGAGACAGGGGGCAGATACGCAGTATTTT.

Only a few counts were recorded for this clonotype. V and J are TRBV28 and TRBJ2-3, with D possibly TRBD1 on 5 matching bases. The germline V and J ends were trimmed by 8 bases and 4 bases, with 16 bases remaining between them. This CDR3 is 14 amino acids long. The V gene's germline CDR1 is MDHEN and CDR2 SYDVKM. The CDR3 DNA sequence: TGTGCCAGCGTTATAACAGCAGGGTCAGATACGCAGTATTTT. Translating gives CASVITAGSDTQYF.

Ten or more counts support this clonotype. The chain couples TRBV25-1 to TRBJ2-1, with 8 bases fitting TRBD1. The junction had 14 bases not matched to a gene; V was cut back by 4 bases and J by 0 bases. Per germline, CDR1 MGHDK and CDR2 SYGVNS. The length of the CDR3 is 19 residues. For the CDR3, the DNA is TGTGCCAGCAGTGCCACTCCCGGGACAGGCCCGAGCTCCTACAATGAGCAGTTCTTC. This codes for CASSATPGTGPSSYNEQFF.

This clonotype was seen many times. V is TRBV18 and J is TRBJ1-5; a possible D gene is TRBD1 (5 bases). Germline values: CDR1 KGHSH, CDR2 LQKENI. Trimming left V 3 bases short and J 5 bases short, with 8 bases between. The CDR3 is made up of 13 amino acids. CDR3 residues: CASSPLQDQPQHF. Written as DNA, the CDR3 is TGTGCCAGCTCACCGTTACAGGATCAGCCCCAGCATTTT.

V gene TRBV12-3 or TRBV12-4 combines with J gene TRBJ2-3, with D perhaps TRBD1 (5 bases). Trimming removed 3 bases from V and 6 bases from J, with 16 bases in between. The CDR3 spans 15 residues. The DNA for the CDR3 is TGTGCCAGCAGTTTCGAACAGGCGTTCCCGGATACGCAGTATTTT. Protein: CASSFEQAFPDTQYF.

V and J are TRBV20-1 and TRBJ2-2; tentatively, D is TRBD1 (5 bases). The CDR3 sequence is 14 residues long. Trimming pared 1 base from V and 5 bases from J, leaving 11 bases between. Germline V gives CDR1 DFQATT, CDR2 SNEGSKA (reference sequence). The CDR3, as DNA: TGCAGTGCTAGAGCCCAGCCAGGGACCGGGGAGCTGTTTTTT. As protein: CSARAQPGTGELFF.

The rearrangement uses TRBV20-1 and TRBJ2-1, with 9 bases that match TRBD1. The DNA end is a closer match to TRBJ2-7, so the J assignment may be wrong. The V gene's germline CDR1 is DFQATT and CDR2 SNEGSKA (reference sequence). This CDR3 comprises 12 residues. The CDR3 region is CSAMDRGLEQYF. The CDR3, as DNA: TGCAGTGCCATGGACAGGGGACTCGAGCAGTACTTC.

V gene TRBV12-5 combines with J gene TRBJ1-2, with 7 bases identical to TRBD1. The CDR3 has 15 amino acids. In germline, CDR1 is LGHNT, CDR2 FRNRAP. The V segment lost 1 base and the J segment 2 bases; nucleotides outside the gene matches: 4. The CDR3 loop reads CASGLDQGQNYGYTF. The DNA of the CDR3 is TGTGCTAGTGGTTTGGACCAGGGACAGAACTATGGCTACACCTTC.

V gene TRBV7-9 combines with J gene TRBJ1-3; 9 bases map to TRBD1. Germline V CDR1 and CDR2: SEHNR, FQNEAQ (reference sequence). This CDR3 comprises 18 residues. V was pared by 0 bases and J by 2 bases, with 8 bases of the junction left unmatched. CDR3 sequence reads: CASSLALGQGKAGNTIYF. CDR3 DNA sequence: TGTGCCAGCAGCTTAGCCCTAGGACAGGGGAAAGCTGGAAACACCATATATTTT.

The gene calls are TRBV10-3 and TRBJ2-7, with 11 bases that match TRBD1. The CDR3 is 16 amino acids. V shed 4 bases and J 4 bases; nucleotides not matched to a gene: 9. Per the germline V gene, CDR1 is ENHRY and CDR2 is SYGVKD. In DNA form, the CDR3 reads TGTGCCATCAGTGGGGGGTCGGGGACAGGGGGTTACGAGCAGTACTTC. Its translation: CAISGGSGTGGYEQYF.

The gene calls are TRBV11-2 and TRBJ1-4, with 8 bases fitting TRBD1. The V gene end was trimmed by 2 bases and the J gene end by 2 bases; junction bases not matched to a gene: 7. Germline V lookup: CDR1 SGHAT, CDR2 FQNNGV. The length of the CDR3 is 17 residues. The CDR3 loop is CASSLLPQGATNEKLFF. The CDR3 DNA is TGTGCCAGCAGCTTACTACCCCAGGGGGCGACTAATGAAAAACTGTTTTTT.

In this sample, this clonotype turned up a few times. The J gene is TRBJ2-1, the V gene TRBV3-1, with no clear D. V lost 3 bases and J 9 bases, leaving 12 bases between the germline ends. The CDR3 consists of 13 residues. Germline lookup yields CDR1 LGHDT and CDR2 YNNKEL (reference sequence). The CDR3 DNA reads as TGTGCCAGCAGCCAGAGTAGGTACGGTGAGCAGTTCTTC. Amino acids: CASSQSRYGEQFF.

The chain uses TRBV20-1 and TRBJ2-3, with 7 bases fitting TRBD2. Germline trimming cut 5 bases from V and 2 bases from J; bases unmatched to any gene: 10. CDR1 is DFQATT, CDR2 SNEGSKA, per germline (reference sequence). This CDR3 is built from 15 residues. CDR3 nucleotide sequence: TGCAGTGCTTCAGCCCAGCGGGGAGCCACAGATACGCAGTATTTT. Its protein is CSASAQRGATDTQYF.

This clonotype was observed a few times. The chain combines TRBV7-2 with TRBJ2-1; 9 bases map to TRBD2. From germline, CDR1 is SGHTA and CDR2 FQGNSA. V was pared by 3 bases and J by 9 bases, with 18 bases of the junction left unmatched. The CDR3 covers 18 residues. CDR3 protein: CASSLGGRLAGRLGEQFF. CDR3 in DNA: TGTGCCAGCAGCTTGGGGGGGAGGCTAGCGGGAAGATTGGGTGAGCAGTTCTTC.

The chain joins TRBV24-1 to TRBJ2-1; 11 nucleotides match TRBD2. Trimming removed 3 bases from V and 6 bases from J; junction bases left unmatched: 3. The germline gives CDR1 KGHDR, CDR2 SFDVKD. The CDR3 is 15 amino acids. CDR3 in amino acids: CATSDPGLAANEQFF. DNA for the CDR3: TGTGCCACCAGTGATCCGGGACTAGCGGCCAATGAGCAGTTCTTC.

The sample holds a few counts of this clonotype. V and J are TRBV20-1 and TRBJ2-1; TRBD2 matches 12 bases. CDR1 and CDR2 (germline): DFQATT, SNEGSKA (reference sequence). This CDR3 region has 17 residues. Germline trimming cut 5 bases from V and 3 bases from J; bases unmatched to any gene: 11. The CDR3 region has the DNA TGCAGTGCTCCCGGGACTAGCGGGTCCCCCCTCTACAATGAGCAGTTCTTC. Its protein product is CSAPGTSGSPLYNEQFF.

This clonotype has only a few counts. The chain carries TRBV12-3 or TRBV12-4 and TRBJ1-1; D is ambiguous. Trimming removed 6 bases at V and 5 bases at J, with 13 bases between. The CDR3 is 13 residues long. The DNA for the CDR3 is TGTGCCAGCAGGCTATTAAGTGGTACTGAAGCTTTCTTT. Translated: CASRLLSGTEAFF.

This chain joins TRBV6-5 and TRBJ2-5, with 10 bases identical to TRBD2. Germline assignment: CDR1 MNHEY and CDR2 SVGAGI. Trimming took 0 bases from V and 4 from J; bases not matched to a gene: 8. The CDR3 has 17 residues. The CDR3 nucleotides are TGTGCCAGCAGTTACTCCTTTGGGACTAGCGTTGCAGAGACCCAGTACTTC. This sequence encodes CASSYSFGTSVAETQYF.